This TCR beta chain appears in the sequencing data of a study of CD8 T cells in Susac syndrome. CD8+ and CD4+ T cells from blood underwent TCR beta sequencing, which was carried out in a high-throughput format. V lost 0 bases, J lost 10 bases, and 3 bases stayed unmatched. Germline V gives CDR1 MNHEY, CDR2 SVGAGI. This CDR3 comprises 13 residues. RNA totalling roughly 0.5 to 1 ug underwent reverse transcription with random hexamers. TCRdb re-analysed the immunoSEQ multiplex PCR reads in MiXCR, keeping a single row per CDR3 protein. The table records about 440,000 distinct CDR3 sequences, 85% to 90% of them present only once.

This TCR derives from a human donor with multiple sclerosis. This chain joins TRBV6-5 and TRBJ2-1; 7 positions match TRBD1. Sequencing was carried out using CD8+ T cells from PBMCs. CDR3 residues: CASSYSRDREQFF. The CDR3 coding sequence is TGTGCCAGCAGTTACTCGAGGGACAGAGAGCAGTTCTTC.